This TCR beta chain is from a study of T cells in Graves' hyperthyroidism and ophthalmopathy. Study-level points and caveats: Most thyroid-expanded clonotypes above 0.001 were also found in blood. Through a model of 13 V-J features, ophthalmopathy was separated from stable hyperthyroidism.

This clonotype has a count of ten or more. The antigen is undetermined. TCR beta CDR3 sequences were amplified from RNA transcripts. The HTBI primer set was used in a first-round RT-PCR of the TCR CDR3. MiXCR, applied by TCRdb to the multiplex PCR reads, yields one record per CDR3 protein. The table shows a few hundred thousand distinct CDR3 sequences, with approximately 48% occurring only once. The receptor was derived from an adult woman with Graves' disease, either hyperthyroidism or ophthalmopathy (not recorded which). Sequenced input: peripheral blood or thyroid tissue (not recorded which).

The CDR3 region is CASSEAGGGSEQYF. CDR3 DNA sequence: TGTGCCAGCAGTGAAGCCGGCGGGGGATCCGAGCAGTACTTC. The chain combines TRBV2 with TRBJ2-7; 7 nucleotides line up with TRBD2. Germline V CDR1 and CDR2: SNHLY, FYNNEI. J was trimmed by 6 bases and V by 0 bases; bases with no gene match: 5. The CDR3 loop spans 14 amino acids.